This entry lists 20 T cell receptor beta chains sequenced from one sample in a study of blood T cell repertoires in COVID-19. The protocol was immunoSEQ multiplex PCR, while the TCRdb copy is restricted to in-frame clones and leaves out a portion. The table has roughly 200,000 clones, around 90% seen once. Sequenced material: peripheral blood. These receptors originate from a middle-aged man with active or convalescent COVID-19.

The chain links TRBV10-3 to TRBJ1-2; 9 nucleotides match TRBD1. Germline V CDR1 and CDR2: ENHRY, SYGVKD. The CDR3 sequence is 12 residues long. Trimming removed 5 bases from V and 14 bases from J; junction bases left unmatched: 9. As DNA, the CDR3 is TGTGCCATCAGTTGGGACAGGGAATGGAATACCTTC. Its translation: CAISWDREWNTF.

The chain links TRBV5-1 to TRBJ2-5; 10 nucleotides line up with TRBD2. The germline V gene has CDR1 SGHRS and CDR2 YFSETQ. V lost 0 bases to trimming and J lost 4 bases; unmatched junction nucleotides: 3. The CDR3 covers 15 residues. The CDR3 reads CASSLEKRGGETQYF. The CDR3 bases are TGCGCCAGCAGCTTGGAGAAGCGGGGGGGAGAGACCCAGTACTTC.

This clone showed up just once. This chain links TRBV7-6 with TRBJ1-1; D is perhaps TRBD1 (6 bases). V lost 0 bases to trimming and J lost 0 bases, with 14 bases between them. The germline gives CDR1 SGHVS, CDR2 FNYEAQ. The CDR3 has 17 residues. For the CDR3, the DNA is TGTGCCAGCAGCTTAGCGGCAGGGGCGGGTCTGAACACTGAAGCTTTCTTT. Amino acid sequence: CASSLAAGAGLNTEAFF.

The gene calls are TRBV10-3 and TRBJ2-7, with a tentative D call TRBD1 (5 bases). V lost 6 bases and J 4 bases, leaving 13 bases between the germline ends. Germline CDR1 is ENHRY and CDR2 is SYGVKD. The CDR3 is 13 amino acids. The CDR3 sequence: CAIREGQGYEQYF. The CDR3 region has the DNA TGTGCCATCAGGGAAGGGCAGGGTTACGAGCAGTACTTC.

The chain joins TRBV5-1 to TRBJ1-2, with D possibly matching TRBD1 (5 bases). Germline CDR1 SGHRS, CDR2 YFSETQ. Trimming removed 0 bases at V and 2 bases at J, with 5 bases between. This CDR3 comprises 13 residues. In DNA form, the CDR3 reads TGCGCCAGCAGCTTGGGACAGAACTATGGCTACACCTTC. Translating it yields CASSLGQNYGYTF.

The gene calls are TRBV9 and TRBJ2-2, with TRBD2 matching 15 bases. Germline V CDR1 and CDR2: SGDLS, YYNGEE. The ends lost 4 bases at V and 1 base at J; junction bases unmatched: 5. The CDR3 length is 18 residues. Here the CDR3 reads CASSFRTSGGVNTGELFF. In nucleotides, the CDR3 is TGTGCCAGCAGCTTCAGGACTAGCGGGGGGGTGAACACCGGGGAGCTGTTTTTT.

The chain joins TRBV5-1 to TRBJ1-1; D might be TRBD1 (6 bases). Germline CDR1 and CDR2: SGHRS and YFSETQ. V gave up 0 bases and J gave up 6 bases, with 6 bases separating them. CDR3 length equals 12 residues. CDR3 protein: CASSLEGAEAFF. The CDR3 DNA reads as TGCGCCAGCAGCTTGGAGGGGGCTGAAGCTTTCTTT.

This clone was observed a handful of times. This sequence joins TRBV11-3 and TRBJ1-1, with D unclear. Trimming left V 2 bases short and J 3 bases short, with 10 bases between. CDR1 is SGHNT and CDR2 is YENEEA in the germline V gene. This CDR3 spans 14 amino acids. CDR3 loop: CASSLLSRDTEAFF. The CDR3 coding sequence is TGTGCCAGCAGCTTATTGTCTCGAGACACTGAAGCTTTCTTT.

The J gene is TRBJ2-5, the V gene TRBV20-1; D might be TRBD1 (6 bases). This CDR3 comprises 13 residues. The germline V and J ends were trimmed by 3 bases and 1 base, with 9 bases remaining between them. The germline V gene encodes CDR1 DFQATT and CDR2 SNEGSKA (reference sequence). This chain's CDR3 is CSASRTAQETQYF. DNA for the CDR3: TGCAGTGCTAGTAGGACAGCCCAAGAGACCCAGTACTTC.

The chain couples TRBV12-3 or TRBV12-4 to TRBJ1-2, with D perhaps TRBD1 (6 bases). The CDR3 runs to 13 residues. Trimming removed 3 bases from V and 4 bases from J, with 9 bases in between. The CDR3 bases are TGTGCCAGCAGTTTTGCCAGGGGCTATGGCTACACCTTC. This gives the protein CASSFARGYGYTF.

As DNA, the CDR3 is TGTGCCAGCAGAAGGACAGGGGATGCAGATACGCAGTATTTT. This gives the protein CASRRTGDADTQYF. The rearrangement uses TRBV5-5 and TRBJ2-3, with 9 bases identical to TRBD1. The CDR3 has 14 residues. Germline CDR1 reads SGHKS; CDR2 reads YYEKEE (reference sequence). With V trimmed by 5 bases and J by 4 bases, 5 bases remained unmatched.

The chain has TRBV19 and TRBJ1-1; a weak D match, TRBD1 (5 bases). The CDR3 is made up of 13 amino acids. In germline, CDR1 is LNHDA, CDR2 SQIVND (reference sequence). V was trimmed by 5 bases and J by 5 bases, leaving 12 bases between them. CDR3 region: CASSWRGGTEAFF. Written as DNA, the CDR3 is TGTGCCAGTAGTTGGAGGGGTGGGACTGAAGCTTTCTTT.

The V gene is TRBV7-2, the J gene TRBJ2-5; the match to TRBD2 covers 7 bases. Unmatched junction bases numbered 2, after V lost 0 bases and J lost 4 bases. The CDR3 contains 14 residues. Germline assignment: CDR1 SGHTA and CDR2 FQGNSA. The CDR3 region is CASSLAGGVETQYF. CDR3 DNA: TGTGCCAGCAGCTTAGCGGGGGGGGTAGAGACCCAGTACTTC.

The V and J genes are TRBV28 and TRBJ1-4, with a weak D call TRBD1 (5 bases). Germline-derived CDR1 and CDR2 are MDHEN and SYDVKM. V lost 6 bases to trimming and J lost 8 bases, with 13 bases between them. The length of the CDR3 is 13 residues. As DNA, the CDR3 is TGTGCCAGCAGCCATCCAGGGCGGGAAAAACTGTTTTTT. It is translated as CASSHPGREKLFF. Using reference TRBV28 and TRBJ1-4 for the parts outside the CDR3, the full variable domain is DVKVTQSSRYLVKRTGEKVFLECVQDMDHENMFWYRQDPGLGLRLIYFSYDVKMKEKGDIPEGYSVSREKKERFSLILESASTNQTSMYLCASSHPGREKLFFGSGTQLSVL.

The chain is built from TRBV28 and TRBJ2-7; TRBD2 matches 14 bases. This CDR3 spans 16 amino acids. J lost 5 bases, V lost 6 bases, and 9 bases had no gene match. CDR1 and CDR2 from the germline V gene are MDHEN and SYDVKM. CDR3 protein: CASSHGLAGGGHEQYF. As DNA, the CDR3 is TGTGCCAGCAGCCACGGACTAGCGGGGGGCGGTCACGAGCAGTACTTC.

This chain connects TRBV9 to TRBJ1-2; D possibly corresponds to TRBD1 (5 bases). The V end was cut by 3 bases, the J end by 4 bases, with 16 bases between. Per the germline V gene, CDR1 is SGDLS and CDR2 is YYNGEE. The CDR3 has 15 amino acids. As DNA, the CDR3 is TGTGCCAGCAGCGCCCAAGTGAGGGGAGGCTATGGCTACACCTTC. Translation: CASSAQVRGGYGYTF.

This chain links TRBV5-8 with TRBJ1-6; D gene unclear. Germline lookup yields CDR1 SGHTS and CDR2 YDEGEE. The germline V and J ends were trimmed by 5 bases and 4 bases, with 10 bases remaining between them. This CDR3 has 14 amino acids. CDR3 sequence (DNA): TGTGCCAGCAGGGTCGAGATTTATAATTCACCCCTCCACTTT. It is translated as CASRVEIYNSPLHF.

The chain employs TRBV5-1 and TRBJ1-1; D is possibly TRBD1 (5 bases). The germline gives CDR1 SGHRS, CDR2 YFSETQ. CDR3 length: 14 residues. V was cut by 4 bases and J by 1 base, with 11 bases left in between. CDR3 DNA sequence: TGCGCCAGCAGCAGACAGCCGGGGAACACTGAAGCTTTCTTT. As protein: CASSRQPGNTEAFF.

The J gene is TRBJ2-1, the V gene TRBV9; D is possibly TRBD1 (6 bases). Germline lookup yields CDR1 SGDLS and CDR2 YYNGEE. Trimming stripped 4 bases from V and 5 bases from J, with 13 bases between. The CDR3 totals 14 residues. The CDR3 sequence: CASSILRDNNEQFF. The CDR3 DNA is TGTGCCAGCAGCATCCTCCGGGACAACAATGAGCAGTTCTTC.

The rearrangement uses TRBV7-2 and TRBJ2-1, with a weak D call TRBD1 (6 bases). The V gene lost 6 bases and the J gene lost 4 bases, with 16 bases spanning the gap. Germline-derived CDR1 and CDR2 are SGHTA and FQGNSA. CDR3 length: 15 amino acids. The chain's CDR3 is CASSYDRDIYNEQFF. CDR3 coding DNA: TGTGCCAGCAGTTACGACCGGGACATTTACAATGAGCAGTTCTTC. Based on the CDR3 plus reference TRBV7-2 and TRBJ2-1, the full variable domain is GAGVSQSPSNKVTEKGKDVELRCDPISGHTALYWYRQSLGQGLEFLIYFQGNSAPDKSGLPSDRFSAERTGGSVSTLTIQRTQQEDSAVYLCASSYDRDIYNEQFFGPGTRLTVL.